The sequence of this T cell receptor (beta chain) was determined in a study of shared clonotypes between healthy human individuals. Study-wide context: The plates for each donor numbered three CD4 naive, three CD4 memory, two CD8 naive and one CD8 memory.

Trimming pared 2 bases from V and 7 bases from J, leaving 7 bases between. The germline V gene encodes CDR1 MGHRA and CDR2 YSYEKL. The CDR3 extends over 12 amino acids. Concerning this clone itself: Its antigen is currently unknown.

TCRdb keeps only in-frame clones here, not all; method: immunoSEQ multiplex PCR. Among just over 2,000,000 clones listed, around 96% were seen once. Only CD45RO-negative cells positively selected for CCR7 counted as naive CD8 cells, so terminally differentiated effector memory CD45RA+ cells were excluded. Study-level findings and limits: Against clonotypes common to all four donors, non-shared ones had lower generation probabilities. Few donors limited the genetic and exposure-history diversity represented.

This chain connects TRBV4-1 to TRBJ2-3; a possible D gene is TRBD2 (5 bases). Sequencing used naive CD8+ T cells sorted from blood. The TCR originated in a man aged 18-30 years in good health. The CDR3 DNA reads TGCGCCAGCAGCCAATGGGAGCATACGCAGTATTTT. Its protein is CASSQWEHTQYF.